The entry that follows covers one TCR beta chain sequence. The data are from a study of T cell changes during pregnancy in multiple sclerosis. Repertoires were generated with immunoSEQ multiplex PCR, while TCRdb's copy carries only in-frame clones and drops some. The sample includes some 43,000 clones, around 93% of them seen just once. The sequences come from CD8+ T cells from peripheral blood mononuclear cells, collected in the third trimester of pregnancy. The sequence was collected from a female donor with multiple sclerosis, enrolled in a pregnancy study.

This chain's CDR3 is CASSNQGPGFGSEAFF. Written as DNA, the CDR3 is TGTGCCAGCAGCAATCAGGGCCCAGGGTTTGGTTCTGAAGCTTTCTTT. This chain uses TRBV14 with TRBJ1-1, with D tentatively TRBD1 (5 bases). The CDR3 totals 16 residues. V was clipped by 5 bases and J by 6 bases, with 22 bases between them. Looked up from germline, CDR1 is SGHDN and CDR2 is FVKESK.